A single T cell receptor beta chain is shown here with its context. The data derive from a study of blood T cell repertoires in COVID-19. Original handling: Estimated nucleated cell counts came from reference gene primer amplification. Method: immunoSEQ multiplex PCR; TCRdb's copy keeps in-frame clones and lacks some. The V and J calls and clone size are taken from that table; D and trimming were inferred from the DNA. The sample holds some 25,000 clones, roughly nine tenths seen once. CDR1 and CDR2 (germline): LNHDA, SQIVND (reference sequence). This CDR3 is built from 17 residues. The V segment lost 5 bases and the J segment 0 bases; nucleotides outside the gene matches: 6.

This receptor was taken from a human donor in a cohort sampled during active COVID-19. Sequencing was done on a sample of peripheral blood. The gene calls are TRBV19 and TRBJ2-2; 10 bases match TRBD2. CDR3 residues: CASSGSGGPSNTGELFF. Here the CDR3 DNA reads TGTGCCAGTAGTGGTAGCGGGGGGCCATCGAACACCGGGGAGCTGTTTTTT.